The 19 T cell receptor beta chains listed next were all sequenced from one sample in a study of blood T cell repertoires in COVID-19. The method was immunoSEQ multiplex PCR; TCRdb's version includes in-frame clones alone and lacks a portion of them. This sample carries around 120,000 clones, less than 90% of them seen once, and the ten largest clones take 1.5% to 2%. The sequenced material came from peripheral blood. The receptors originated from a man in his 70s with acute or convalescent COVID-19.

The chain employs TRBV5-6 and TRBJ2-7; TRBD1 aligns across 9 bases. J gave up 1 base and V 4 bases, and 3 bases lay outside the gene matches. The V gene's germline CDR1 is SGHDT and CDR2 YYEEEE. CDR3 length: 14 residues. CDR3 nucleotide sequence: TGTGCCAGCAGCACCGGACAGGGGTCCTACGAGCAGTACTTC. This sequence encodes CASSTGQGSYEQYF.

This clone was observed a single time. This chain uses TRBV3-1 (or the pseudogene TRBV3-2) with TRBJ1-5; 7 positions match TRBD1. The CDR3 contains 15 residues. Per germline, CDR1 LGHDT and CDR2 YNNKEL (reference sequence). V dropped 0 bases and J dropped 5; count of bases not matched to a gene: 4. CDR3 DNA sequence: TGTGCCAGCAGCCAAGATTCAGGGGGGCATCAGCCCCAGCATTTT. Residues: CASSQDSGGHQPQHF.

A few counts support this clone. The chain is built from TRBV14 and TRBJ2-5; 8 bases line up with TRBD1. This CDR3 comprises 13 residues. After removal of 6 bases from V and 7 bases from J, the junction contained 7 bases not matched to a gene. In germline, CDR1 is SGHDN, CDR2 FVKESK. CDR3: CASRGQVMGTQYF. The CDR3 DNA reads as TGTGCCAGCAGGGGACAGGTTATGGGGACCCAGTACTTC.

The genes are TRBV5-1 and TRBJ2-5; maybe TRBD1 (6 bases). The germline gives CDR1 SGHRS, CDR2 YFSETQ. The CDR3 contains 14 residues. Between the trimmed V and J ends, which lost 4 bases and 3 bases, there was a span of 13 bases. The DNA for the CDR3 is TGCGCCAGCAGCCCCGGACAGATTGAAGAGACCCAGTACTTC. Protein product: CASSPGQIEETQYF.

This chain joins TRBV4-2 and TRBJ1-1; 7 positions match TRBD1. CDR1 is LGHNA, CDR2 YNFKEQ, per germline. This CDR3 comprises 14 residues. Trimming removed 1 base from V and 10 bases from J; junction bases left unmatched: 9. CDR3 DNA: TGTGCCAGCAGCCAAGGTGACAGGGCGGTAGGAGCTTTCTTT. Protein: CASSQGDRAVGAFF.

The rearrangement uses TRBV6-5 and TRBJ2-7, with 7 bases that match TRBD2. The germline V gene has CDR1 MNHEY and CDR2 SVGAGI. The CDR3 runs to 15 residues. Unmatched junction bases numbered 4, after V lost 0 bases and J lost 2 bases. CDR3 in DNA: TGTGCCAGCAGTTACTCCTACCGGGGGGCCTACGAGCAGTACTTC. It codes for CASSYSYRGAYEQYF.

V gene TRBV7-2 combines with J gene TRBJ2-7; 8 nucleotides agree with TRBD2. This CDR3 contains 17 residues. Per germline, CDR1 SGHTA and CDR2 FQGNSA. The V gene end was trimmed by 3 bases and the J gene end by 4 bases; junction bases not matched to a gene: 14. The CDR3 DNA sequence: TGTGCCAGCAGCTTTGGTTATGGACGGGGGGGCATATACGAGCAGTACTTC. Translated, it gives CASSFGYGRGGIYEQYF.

The genes are TRBV5-1 and TRBJ2-7; TRBD1 matches at 9 bases. V shed 0 bases, J shed 1 base, and the junction held 5 bases outside the gene matches. The V gene's germline CDR1 is SGHRS and CDR2 YFSETQ. The CDR3 consists of 16 residues. Written as DNA, the CDR3 is TGCGCCAGCAGCTTGGGGCGGACAGGGGAATCCTACGAGCAGTACTTC. Its protein product is CASSLGRTGESYEQYF.

The V and J genes are TRBV11-2 and TRBJ1-2; tentative D call: TRBD1 (6 bases). Germline values: CDR1 SGHAT, CDR2 FQNNGV. With 5 bases removed from V and 4 bases from J, the gap between germline ends came to 11 bases. The CDR3 runs to 13 residues. The chain's CDR3 is CASSPTGLYGYTF. The CDR3 region has the DNA TGTGCCAGCAGCCCGACAGGTCTCTATGGCTACACCTTC.

The chain employs TRBV18 and TRBJ1-1, with 8 bases fitting TRBD1. The V segment lost 3 bases and the J segment 6 bases; nucleotides outside the gene matches: 18. This CDR3 contains 18 residues. Germline V gene data show CDR1 as KGHSH and CDR2 as LQKENI. CDR3 in DNA: TGTGCCAGCTCACCCAGGGGGTCCCAGGGGGCCAAAGGGGCTGAAGCTTTCTTT. It codes for CASSPRGSQGAKGAEAFF.

The J gene is TRBJ2-2, the V gene TRBV24-1, with D unclear. Between the trimmed V and J ends, which lost 11 bases and 2 bases, there was a span of 20 bases. Germline assignment: CDR1 KGHDR and CDR2 SFDVKD. The CDR3 has 16 residues. The chain's CDR3 is CAIERSPASNTGELFF. The CDR3 DNA is TGTGCCATCGAGAGGTCGCCCGCCAGCAACACCGGGGAGCTGTTTTTT.

This chain links TRBV5-1 with TRBJ1-1; D remains unclear. V was cut by 2 bases and J by 0 bases, with 11 bases left in between. This CDR3 region has 15 residues. Per the germline V gene, CDR1 is SGHRS and CDR2 is YFSETQ. The CDR3 reads CASSLNLRLNTEAFF. CDR3 coding DNA: TGCGCCAGCAGCTTAAATCTCAGGCTGAACACTGAAGCTTTCTTT.

This clone came up a few times. This chain links TRBV7-2 with TRBJ1-2, with TRBD1 matching over 7 bases. With V trimmed by 5 bases and J by 0 bases, 6 bases remained unmatched. The germline V gene has CDR1 SGHTA and CDR2 FQGNSA. The CDR3 has 15 amino acids. The CDR3, as DNA: TGTGCCAGCAGCCAAAGGACAGGAGCTAACTATGGCTACACCTTC. This translates into CASSQRTGANYGYTF.

The chain couples TRBV27 to TRBJ1-3; D is unclear. Germline CDR1 MNHEY, CDR2 SMNVEV (reference sequence). Trimming pared 3 bases from V and 1 base from J, leaving 10 bases between. The CDR3 is made up of 15 amino acids. The CDR3 DNA reads TGTGCCAGCAGTTTGAGCGCGTTATCTGGAAACACCATATATTTT. Amino acids: CASSLSALSGNTIYF.

A few counts support this clone. The rearrangement links TRBV4-2 to TRBJ2-2, with no clear D. Germline V gene sequence: CDR1 LGHNA, CDR2 YNFKEQ. Between the trimmed V and J ends, which lost 3 bases and 2 bases, there was a span of 7 bases. CDR3 length equals 14 residues. The CDR3, as DNA: TGTGCCAGCAGCCAGGTAGTTAACACCGGGGAGCTGTTTTTT. This encodes CASSQVVNTGELFF.

The chain couples TRBV9 to TRBJ1-1; TRBD1 aligns across 7 bases. Trimming removed 4 bases from V and 1 base from J; junction bases left unmatched: 4. The CDR3 contains 14 residues. The germline V gene encodes CDR1 SGDLS and CDR2 YYNGEE. In nucleotides, the CDR3 is TGTGCCAGCAGCACTCGGACAGGGAACACTGAAGCTTTCTTT. Its protein product is CASSTRTGNTEAFF.

Only a few counts were recorded for this clone. The chain uses TRBV20-1 and TRBJ1-1; 9 bases are a match to TRBD1. The CDR3 totals 15 residues. V was pared by 3 bases and J by 1 base, with 6 bases of the junction left unmatched. Germline V gene data show CDR1 as DFQATT and CDR2 as SNEGSKA (reference sequence). This CDR3 reads CSASGGTGRNTEAFF. The CDR3, as DNA: TGCAGTGCTAGTGGGGGGACAGGGAGGAACACTGAAGCTTTCTTT.

This clone showed up just once. J is TRBJ2-5 and V is TRBV6-5, with TRBD2 matching over 8 bases. The CDR3 runs to 15 residues. Trimming cost V 0 bases and J 5 bases; bases outside gene matches: 5. CDR1 and CDR2 (germline): MNHEY, SVGAGI. The CDR3 spells CASSYSVIAGETQYF. The CDR3, as DNA: TGTGCCAGCAGTTACTCAGTAATAGCGGGGGAGACCCAGTACTTC.

V gene TRBV6-5 combines with J gene TRBJ2-3, with D maybe TRBD2 (6 bases). Germline-derived CDR1 and CDR2 are MNHEY and SVGAGI. The CDR3 contains 14 residues. The V gene lost 6 bases and the J gene lost 0 bases, with 10 bases spanning the gap. The CDR3 here is CASRDGTSTDTQYF. As DNA, the CDR3 is TGTGCCAGCAGGGATGGGACTAGCACAGATACGCAGTATTTT.